Many counts were recorded for the clone carrying this TCR beta chain. No antigen is known for it. Amplified material comprised TCR beta CDR3 regions derived from RNA transcripts. Amplification began with first-round RT-PCR using HTBI primers, then second-round multiplex PCR was performed. In TCRdb, the multiplex PCR reads were re-called with MiXCR into one record per CDR3 protein. The sample lists hundreds of thousands of distinct CDR3 sequences, roughly 21% seen once, with under 3% in the top ten. The data belong to a study of Graves' ophthalmopathy and Graves' hyperthyroidism. Germline V gives CDR1 LGHDT, CDR2 YNNKEL (reference sequence). This CDR3 contains 16 residues. With 3 bases removed from V and 2 bases from J, the gap between germline ends came to 14 bases. Broader study findings: Researchers report that a 13-signature model separated ophthalmopathy from stable hyperthyroidism, posting around 86% sensitivity and more than 70% specificity.

This TCR was recovered from a young woman with stable Graves' hyperthyroidism. Sequencing used peripheral blood. V usage is TRBV3-1 and J usage is TRBJ1-5; perhaps TRBD1 as D (6 bases). The CDR3 loop is CASSQNREGGNQPQHF. DNA of the CDR3: TGTGCCAGCAGCCAGAACAGGGAGGGCGGCAATCAGCCCCAGCATTTT.